This entry describes one T cell receptor (beta chain). The data were produced by immunoSEQ multiplex PCR, yet TCRdb's version contains in-frame clones alone and is incomplete. Of 200,000 to 250,000 clones in the sample, about 83% are singletons; the top ten hold about 7%. The data are from a study of blood T cell repertoires in COVID-19. Study details: The United States, Italy and Spain supplied acute and convalescent COVID-19 samples.

V lost 4 bases and J lost 2; bases outside the gene matches: 8. There are 15 residues in the CDR3. The germline V gene has CDR1 MGHDK and CDR2 SYGVNS. The sequenced material came from PBMCs or T cells enriched from blood (not recorded which). V is TRBV25-1 and J is TRBJ2-7, with 7 bases fitting TRBD2. This receptor was identified in a woman in her thirties or forties who had recovered from COVID-19. The CDR3 protein is CASSGGGRRPYEQYF. The CDR3, as DNA: TGTGCCAGCAGTGGGGGCGGGAGACGACCCTACGAGCAGTACTTC.